The text below deals with one T cell receptor (beta chain). The target antigen is unknown. Every single donor gave one heparinised blood draw, and these averaged about 110 mL. Purity of each sorted population was above 95%. This sample is part of a study of beta chain features in type 1 diabetes. As every portion of the isolated RNA was reverse transcribed, the sequencing read expressed TCRB transcripts. Sequencing of naive, central memory and regulatory T cell samples gave an average of roughly 4 million reads. Here immunoSEQ multiplex PCR was the method, and the copy in TCRdb shows in-frame clones only, minus some. The repertoire has fewer than 110,000 clones, 28% of them found once; the top ten carry 0.5% to 0.6%. Broader study findings: Shorter TCRB CDR3s, moderately but significantly so, were found in Type 1 diabetes patients in all four CD4+ subsets. PCR might favor shorter templates, but any such skew would affect patients and controls equally.

The clonotype comes from a young woman with type 1 diabetes. The sample comprised central memory CD4+ T cells from blood.

CDR3 amino acids: CASSLMHTEAFF. The CDR3 DNA reads TGTGCCAGCAGTCTAATGCACACTGAAGCTTTCTTT. V and J are TRBV28 and TRBJ1-1; D unresolved. The V gene's germline CDR1 is MDHEN and CDR2 SYDVKM. The CDR3 runs to 12 residues. Deletions cut 5 bases from V and 3 bases from J, with 7 bases between.